This T cell receptor (beta chain) was sequenced for a study of shared clonotypes between healthy human individuals. About the research overall: Each donor contributed plates that comprised three CD4 naive, three CD4 memory, two CD8 naive and one CD8 memory.

From germline, CDR1 is MGHDK and CDR2 SYGVNS. Trimming left V 8 bases short and J 0 bases short, with 10 bases between. The CDR3 contains 14 residues. Study-wide results and limits: Clonotypes shared by all four donors outscored non-shared clonotypes in generation probability. Estimated richness values were generally larger in naive subsets than in memory subsets. Investigators collected only blood, and repertoires in tissues likely differ.

Profiled with immunoSEQ multiplex PCR; TCRdb holds only in-frame clones, not every one. The sample includes some 1 million clones, about 80% of them seen just once. On this clone itself: Its antigen is not known.

V gene TRBV25-1 combines with J gene TRBJ2-2, with a tentative D call TRBD2 (6 bases). Sequences were obtained from memory CD4+ T cells sorted from blood. Subset denoted: CD45RA-negative fraction. The origin of this receptor is a man in his late teens or twenties in good health. DNA of the CDR3: TGTGCCAGCCGGTCTAGCGCGAACACCGGGGAGCTGTTTTTT. Residues: CASRSSANTGELFF.